The sequence of this T cell receptor (beta chain) was determined in a study of molecular identifiers for immune sequencing clone quantification. V lost 4 bases and J 0 bases, leaving 21 bases between the germline ends. CDR3 size: 18 residues. Per the germline V gene, CDR1 is SGDLS and CDR2 is YYNGEE. TCRdb analysed the PCR reads with MiXCR anew, one entry per CDR3 protein. The data hold approximately 500,000 distinct CDR3 sequences, with about a fifth observed a single time. General study points: Whereas clones above 20 RNA copies held under 1% of naive-cell molecules, they held over 98% of effector molecules.

Regarding this clonotype: Its specificity is not known.

This chain connects TRBV9 to TRBJ2-3; TRBD2 is a possible D gene (5 bases). The sample comprised naive CD8+ T cells from blood, with Jurkat cell RNA spiked in. Specified subset: FACS-sorted CD8+CD4-CCR7+CD45RA+ naive T cells. The clonotype comes from a human donor in good health. Some libraries in this study had Jurkat cell RNA spiked in. The CDR3 region is CASSLPPSGRGSTDTQYF. The CDR3 DNA sequence: TGTGCCAGCAGCCTCCCCCCCTCGGGGAGAGGAAGCACAGATACGCAGTATTTT.